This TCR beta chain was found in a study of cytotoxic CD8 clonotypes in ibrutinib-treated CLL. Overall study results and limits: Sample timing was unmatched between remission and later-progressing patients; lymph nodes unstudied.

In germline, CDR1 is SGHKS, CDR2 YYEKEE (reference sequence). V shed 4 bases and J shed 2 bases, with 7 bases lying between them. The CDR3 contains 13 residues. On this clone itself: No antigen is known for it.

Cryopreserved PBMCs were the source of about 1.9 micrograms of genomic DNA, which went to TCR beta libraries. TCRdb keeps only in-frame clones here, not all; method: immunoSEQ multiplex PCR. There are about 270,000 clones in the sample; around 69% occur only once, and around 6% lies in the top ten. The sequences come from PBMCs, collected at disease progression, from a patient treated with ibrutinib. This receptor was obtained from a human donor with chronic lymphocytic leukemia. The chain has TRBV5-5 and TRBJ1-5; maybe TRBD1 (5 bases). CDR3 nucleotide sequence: TGTGCCAGCAGCGGGACGGGCAATCAGCCCCAGCATTTT. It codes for CASSGTGNQPQHF.